The entry that follows covers one T cell receptor (beta chain) sequence. The repertoire was sequenced with immunoSEQ multiplex PCR; TCRdb's copy has only in-frame clones and lacks some. This sample yields 150,000 to 200,000 clones, of which more than 70% are seen a single time; over 15% belongs to the top ten. The sample comes from a study of blood T cell repertoires in COVID-19. Study overall: From the United States, Italy and Spain came samples of acute and convalescent COVID-19.

Trimming left V 3 bases short and J 7 bases short, with 16 bases between. Germline V CDR1 and CDR2: SGHTA, FQGNSA. There are 16 residues in the CDR3. Participant-given clinical history determined each cohort assignment. Recovered participants had two consecutive negative NP/OP PCR tests, healthcare professional clearance, or symptom resolution. V and J are TRBV7-2 and TRBJ1-6; a weak D match, TRBD1 (5 bases). The specimen sequenced was PBMCs or T cells enriched from blood (not recorded which). The clonotype was recovered from a man aged 60 to 75 who had recovered from COVID-19. CDR3 nucleotides: TGTGCCAGCAGCTTTTACCCGGGACTGAAGAATTCACCCCTCCACTTT. Amino acid sequence: CASSFYPGLKNSPLHF.